One and the same sample provided the 28 T cell receptor beta chains below, sequenced in a study of T cells in Graves' hyperthyroidism and ophthalmopathy. TCR beta CDR3 regions were amplified from RNA transcripts. First-round RT-PCR of the TCR CDR3 relied on the HTBI primer set. A single record per CDR3 protein comes from TCRdb applying MiXCR to the multiplex PCR reads. The sample has about 96,000 distinct CDR3 sequences, under 65% seen once. Sequenced material: blood. Receptors were obtained from a woman between 40 and 50 years old with Graves' hyperthyroidism.

Concerning this clonotype itself: One junction end does not reproduce the germline sequence, and a read error may be involved. The chain has TRBV20-1 and TRBJ1-2; D perhaps matches TRBD1 (5 bases). The CDR3 runs 12 residues. Germline V CDR1 and CDR2: DFQATT, SNEGSKA (reference sequence). CDR3 residues: CGALKGIYGYTF. The CDR3 DNA sequence: TGCGGTGCCCTTAAGGGGATCTATGGTTACACCTTC.

The J gene is TRBJ2-5, the V gene TRBV14; 10 nucleotides match TRBD1. V shed 6 bases and J 4 bases; nucleotides not matched to a gene: 2. Germline V lookup: CDR1 SGHDN, CDR2 FVKESK. This CDR3 spans 13 amino acids. Here the CDR3 reads CASRDRGAETQYF. DNA for the CDR3: TGTGCCAGCAGGGACAGGGGGGCAGAGACCCAGTACTTC.

CDR3: CASMGGDQPQHF. The CDR3 region has the DNA TGTGCCAGTATGGGGGGAGATCAGCCCCAGCATTTT. J is TRBJ1-5 and V is TRBV19, with D possibly TRBD1 on 5 matching bases. The germline V gene encodes CDR1 LNHDA and CDR2 SQIVND (reference sequence). The length of the CDR3 is 12 residues. V was shortened by 7 bases and J by 5 bases, with 9 bases between the two germline ends.

V gene TRBV12-3 or TRBV12-4 combines with J gene TRBJ1-1; possibly TRBD1 for D (5 bases). Between the trimmed V and J ends, which lost 2 bases and 0 bases, there was a span of 10 bases. This CDR3 comprises 15 residues. The DNA of the CDR3 is TGTGCCAGCAGTTTATCGTGGGGGATGAACACTGAAGCTTTCTTT. Translating gives CASSLSWGMNTEAFF.

This clonotype was detected ten times or more. The chain employs TRBV7-9 and TRBJ1-6; a possible D gene is TRBD1 (5 bases). CDR1 SEHNR and CDR2 FQNEAQ come from the germline V gene (reference sequence). This CDR3 region has 15 residues. Trimming shortened V by 1 base and J by 8 bases, and 12 bases separated the two germline ends. For the CDR3, the DNA is TGTGCCAGCAGCTTAGGGGCAGGGCTGGATTCACCCCTCCACTTT. Protein sequence: CASSLGAGLDSPLHF.

The chain combines TRBV29-1 with TRBJ2-3; no reliable D call. CDR1 is SQVTM and CDR2 is ANQGSEA in the germline V gene. The CDR3 runs 13 residues. Trimming stripped 4 bases from V and 1 base from J, with 9 bases between. The CDR3 nucleotides are TGCAGCGTTGTCGGGTGGGGCACAGATACGCAGTATTTT. Protein product: CSVVGWGTDTQYF.

Notes on this clonotype: A much bigger clone sits one base away, suggesting this may be a read error. This sequence joins TRBV7-2 and TRBJ1-4; D is uncertain. Trimming took off 5 bases at V and 3 bases at J, with 13 bases between the two ends. Germline V gene sequence: CDR1 SGHTA, CDR2 FQGNSA. This CDR3 has 15 residues. This CDR3 reads CASSIEGQSNEKLFF. As DNA, the CDR3 is TGTGCCAGCAGCATAGAAGGGCAGTCTAATGAAAAACTGTTTTTT.

This clonotype was found many times. A read error is possible here, since a much larger clone lies one base away. The J gene is TRBJ2-5, the V gene TRBV7-9; no firm D call. The CDR3 loop spans 11 amino acids. The V gene's germline CDR1 is SEHNR and CDR2 FQNEAQ (reference sequence). V lost 3 bases to trimming and J lost 5 bases, with 4 bases between them. The CDR3 spells CASSFGETQYF. In DNA form, the CDR3 reads TGTGCCAGCAGCTTCGGGGAGACCCAGTACTTC. The full variable domain, rest sourced from reference TRBV7-9 and TRBJ2-5, is DTGVSQNPRHKITKRGQNVTFRCDPISEHNRLYWYRQTLGQGPEFLTYFQNEAQLEKSRLLSDRFSAERPKGSFSTLEIQRTEQGDSAMYLCASSFGETQYFGPGTRLLVL.

This chain links TRBV7-2 with TRBJ2-5, with TRBD2 identical over 13 bases. CDR1 is SGHTA and CDR2 is FQGNSA in the germline V gene. This CDR3 has 16 residues. V trimming: 4 bases; J trimming: 1 base; junction bases outside the gene matches: 3. CDR3 DNA sequence: TGTGCCAGCAGCTCACGACTAGCGGGAGGCCAAGAGACCCAGTACTTC. This codes for CASSSRLAGGQETQYF.

Note on this clonotype: This may be a read error: a much more frequent sequence differs by one nucleotide. This chain connects TRBV7-8 to TRBJ1-4, with no clear D. CDR3 length: 14 amino acids. From germline, CDR1 is SGHVS and CDR2 FQNEAQ. CDR3: CAGSFEGLSEKLFF. CDR3 in DNA: TGTGCCGGCAGCTTTGAGGGCTTAAGTGAAAAACTGTTTTTT.

This clonotype turned up a few times. A single base separates this from a much larger clone, so it may be a read error. The chain couples TRBV20-1 to TRBJ1-1; the D is unclear. Per the germline V gene, CDR1 is DFQATT and CDR2 is SNEGSKA (reference sequence). The CDR3 is made up of 13 amino acids. The CDR3 loop is CSASRGPNTEASF. The CDR3 DNA reads as TGCAGTGCTAGTAGAGGGCCCAACACTGAAGCTTCCTTT.

This clonotype has a count of ten or more. The chain carries TRBV20-1 and TRBJ2-7; a weak D match, TRBD1 (6 bases). Germline lookup yields CDR1 DFQATT and CDR2 SNEGSKA (reference sequence). With 0 bases removed from V and 1 base from J, the gap between germline ends came to 10 bases. This CDR3 has 14 residues. The CDR3 DNA reads as TGCAGTGCTAGAGAGCTAGGGGGTTCCTACGAGCAGTACTTC. Protein: CSARELGGSYEQYF.

The chain links TRBV20-1 to TRBJ1-5; D call uncertain. Trimming took off 1 base at V and 5 bases at J, with 3 bases between the two ends. The CDR3 spans 11 residues. The V gene's germline CDR1 is DFQATT and CDR2 SNEGSKA (reference sequence). CDR3 sequence (DNA): TGCAGTGCTAGAGGCGATCAGCCCCAGCATTTT. It translates to CSARGDQPQHF.

As to this clonotype: Because it lacks the conserved phenylalanine or tryptophan at the end, this CDR3 is likely a read error. CDR3 sequence (DNA): TGTGCCACCAGCAGAGAGGGGGGGAGTATCTACAAGCAGTACCTC. It translates to CATSREGGSIYKQYL. The chain joins TRBV15 to TRBJ2-7; TRBD2 matches 7 bases. Germline assignment: CDR1 LNHNV and CDR2 YYDKDF (reference sequence). CDR3 length equals 15 residues.

V usage is TRBV10-3 and J usage is TRBJ1-5; 7 nucleotides agree with TRBD1. The CDR3 runs 16 residues. Germline V CDR1 and CDR2: ENHRY, SYGVKD. The ends lost 2 bases at V and 3 bases at J; junction bases unmatched: 7. CDR3 residues: CAISESPGTDNQPQHF. The CDR3 DNA sequence: TGTGCCATCAGTGAGAGTCCGGGGACAGACAATCAGCCCCAGCATTTT.

This clonotype was seen many times. At one of its ends the junction is not consistent with the germline gene, which may arise from a read error. The V and J genes are TRBV2 and TRBJ2-7; 7 bases fit TRBD1. The germline V gene has CDR1 SNHLY and CDR2 FYNNEI. The CDR3 runs 15 residues. DNA of the CDR3: TGTGCCAGCAGGGAAGGACAGGCTTTTACCTACGAGCAGTACTTC. It codes for CASREGQAFTYEQYF.

A remark on this clonotype: The CDR3 ends on some other residue instead of the conserved phenylalanine or tryptophan, so this is likely a read error. The V call is TRBV20-1, the J call TRBJ1-5; 8 bases match TRBD1. This CDR3 has 16 residues. V gave up 2 bases and J gave up 4 bases; unmatched junction bases: 10. Germline CDR1 DFQATT, CDR2 SNEGSKA (reference sequence). The CDR3 here is CSARSQGAVINQPQHL. The CDR3 nucleotides are TGCAGTGCTAGATCTCAGGGGGCCGTTATAAATCAGCCCCAGCATCTT.

The chain employs TRBV2 and TRBJ2-6; D remains unclear. V was clipped by 6 bases and J by 4 bases, with 7 bases between them. This CDR3 contains 13 residues. Germline CDR1 is SNHLY and CDR2 is FYNNEI. The CDR3 spells CASSVQGANVLTF. DNA for the CDR3: TGTGCCAGCAGCGTCCAGGGGGCCAACGTCCTGACTTTC.

This clonotype showed up many times. CDR3 in amino acids: CATLGQNYGYTF. In nucleotides, the CDR3 is TGTGCCACCCTTGGACAGAACTATGGCTACACCTTC. The genes are TRBV12-3 or TRBV12-4 and TRBJ1-2; D may be TRBD1 (6 bases). This CDR3 region has 12 residues. Deletions cut 10 bases from V and 2 bases from J, with 11 bases between.

The CDR3 DNA follows: TGCGCCAGCAGCGTGGGACAGGGACTGAACACTGAAGCTTTCTTT. This encodes CASSVGQGLNTEAFF. The J gene is TRBJ1-1, the V gene TRBV5-1; TRBD1 matches at 9 bases. The CDR3 covers 15 residues. The J segment lost 0 bases and the V segment lost 4 bases, leaving 4 bases of the junction unmatched. Germline V lookup: CDR1 SGHRS, CDR2 YFSETQ.

Regarding this clonotype: Sequence at one end of the junction differs from germline and may be a read error. The chain combines TRBV9 with TRBJ1-2; 10 bases map to TRBD1. Germline V gene data show CDR1 as SGDLS and CDR2 as YYNGEE. This CDR3 has 15 amino acids. The CDR3 protein is CACSVVGQGPFGYTF. The DNA for the CDR3 is TGTGCCTGCAGCGTCGTGGGACAGGGGCCATTTGGCTACACCTTC.

This clonotype showed up just a few times. The V call is TRBV15, the J call TRBJ2-5; 8 nucleotides align to TRBD2. V shed 5 bases and J 5 bases; nucleotides not matched to a gene: 7. CDR3 length equals 14 residues. The germline V gene encodes CDR1 LNHNV and CDR2 YYDKDF (reference sequence). CDR3 in amino acids: CATSPPTSVETQYF. The DNA of the CDR3 is TGTGCCACCAGCCCGCCGACTAGCGTGGAGACCCAGTACTTC. Complete variable domain (other parts from reference TRBV15 and TRBJ2-5): DAMVIQNPRYQVTQFGKPVTLSCSQTLNHNVMYWYQQKSSQAPKLLFHYYDKDFNNEADTPDNFQSRRPNTSFCFLDIRSPGLGDTAMYLCATSPPTSVETQYFGPGTRLLVL.

The V gene is TRBV2, the J gene TRBJ2-5; 8 bases are a match to TRBD2. The germline V gene encodes CDR1 SNHLY and CDR2 FYNNEI. Unmatched junction bases numbered 4, after V lost 2 bases and J lost 5 bases. The CDR3 spans 14 residues. CDR3 region: CASSELAGWETQYF. CDR3 bases: TGTGCCAGCAGTGAACTAGCGGGTTGGGAGACCCAGTACTTC.

The rearrangement uses TRBV10-3 and TRBJ1-2; D is unclear. Germline V gene lookup returns CDR1 ENHRY and CDR2 SYGVKD. V lost 2 bases, J lost 4 bases, and 2 bases lay in between. There are 11 residues in the CDR3. Written as DNA, the CDR3 is TGTGCCATCAGTGAGGCCTATGGCTACACCTTC. Amino acid sequence: CAISEAYGYTF.

Concerning this clonotype itself: Mismatch with germline at one junction end may stem from a read error. This chain joins TRBV11-2 and TRBJ1-6; D gene ambiguous. Germline-derived CDR1 and CDR2 are SGHAT and FQNNGV. The CDR3 is 12 amino acids. CDR3: CASSSYNSLLHF. The CDR3 DNA reads TGTGCCAGTAGCTCATATAATTCACTCCTCCACTTT.

This chain uses TRBV13 with TRBJ1-1, with a weak D call TRBD1 (6 bases). This CDR3 spans 16 amino acids. CDR1 is PRHDT, CDR2 FYEKMQ, per germline (reference sequence). The germline V and J ends were trimmed by 8 bases and 2 bases, with 21 bases remaining between them. CDR3 amino acids: CASSRRGAGRNTEAFF. In DNA form, the CDR3 reads TGTGCCAGCTCCCGGCGGGGGGCAGGGCGAAACACTGAAGCTTTCTTT.

This clonotype was observed many times. The genes are TRBV9 and TRBJ1-1; 8 positions agree with TRBD1. The length of the CDR3 is 15 residues. CDR1 and CDR2 (germline): SGDLS, YYNGEE. After removal of 2 bases from V and 5 bases from J, the junction contained 8 bases not matched to a gene. Here the CDR3 reads CASSVGSGGETEAFF. In nucleotides, the CDR3 is TGTGCCAGCAGCGTGGGGTCAGGGGGCGAGACTGAAGCTTTCTTT. Together with reference TRBV9 and TRBJ1-1, the CDR3 gives the full variable domain: DSGVTQTPKHLITATGQRVTLRCSPRSGDLSVYWYQQSLDQGLQFLIQYYNGEERAKGNILERFSAQQFPDLHSELNLSSLELGDSALYFCASSVGSGGETEAFFGQGTRLTVV.

The chain has TRBV7-9 and TRBJ1-5; D uncertain. Trimming cost V 6 bases and J 1 base, with 19 bases left between them. The V gene's germline CDR1 is SEHNR and CDR2 FQNEAQ (reference sequence). This CDR3 region has 17 residues. Here the CDR3 reads CASSFWPRPMSNQPQHF. CDR3 nucleotides: TGTGCCAGCAGTTTCTGGCCGAGGCCTATGAGCAATCAGCCCCAGCATTTT.